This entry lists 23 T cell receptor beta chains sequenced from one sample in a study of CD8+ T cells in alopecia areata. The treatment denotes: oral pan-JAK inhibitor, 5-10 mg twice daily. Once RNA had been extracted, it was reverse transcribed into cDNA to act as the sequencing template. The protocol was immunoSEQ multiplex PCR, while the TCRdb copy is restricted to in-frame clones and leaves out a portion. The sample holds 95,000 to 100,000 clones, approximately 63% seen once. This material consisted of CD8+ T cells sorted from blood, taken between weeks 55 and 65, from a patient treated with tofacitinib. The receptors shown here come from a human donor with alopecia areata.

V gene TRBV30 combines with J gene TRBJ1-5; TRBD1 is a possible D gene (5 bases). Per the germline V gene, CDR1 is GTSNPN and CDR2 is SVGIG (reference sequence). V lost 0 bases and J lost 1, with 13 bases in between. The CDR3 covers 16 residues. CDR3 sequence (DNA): TGTGCCTGGAGTGTTGGGGGTGTAGGGAGCAATCAGCCCCAGCATTTT. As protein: CAWSVGGVGSNQPQHF.

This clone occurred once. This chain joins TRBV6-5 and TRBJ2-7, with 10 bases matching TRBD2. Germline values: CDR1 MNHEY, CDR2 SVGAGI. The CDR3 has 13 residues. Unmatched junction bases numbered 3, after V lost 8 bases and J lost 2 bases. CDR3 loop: CASGLAVTYEQYF. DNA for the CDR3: TGTGCCAGCGGACTAGCGGTAACCTACGAGCAGTACTTC.

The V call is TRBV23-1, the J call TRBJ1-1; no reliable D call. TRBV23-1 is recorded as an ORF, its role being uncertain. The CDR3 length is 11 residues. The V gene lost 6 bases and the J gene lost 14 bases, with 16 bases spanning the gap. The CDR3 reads CASSPQRAHFF. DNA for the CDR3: TGCGCCAGCAGCCCGCAGCGGGCGCACTTCTTT.

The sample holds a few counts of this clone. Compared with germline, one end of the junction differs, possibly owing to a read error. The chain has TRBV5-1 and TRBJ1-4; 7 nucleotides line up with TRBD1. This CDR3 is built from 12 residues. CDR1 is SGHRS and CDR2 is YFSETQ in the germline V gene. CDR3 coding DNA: TGCGCCAGCAGCCCCGGGCAGACAGGGTGGATTTTT. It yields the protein CASSPGQTGWIF.

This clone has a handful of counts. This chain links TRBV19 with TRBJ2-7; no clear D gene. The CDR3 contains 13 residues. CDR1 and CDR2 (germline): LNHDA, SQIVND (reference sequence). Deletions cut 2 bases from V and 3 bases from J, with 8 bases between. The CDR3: CASSISGRYEQYF. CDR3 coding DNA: TGTGCCAGTAGTATATCGGGCCGCTACGAGCAGTACTTC.

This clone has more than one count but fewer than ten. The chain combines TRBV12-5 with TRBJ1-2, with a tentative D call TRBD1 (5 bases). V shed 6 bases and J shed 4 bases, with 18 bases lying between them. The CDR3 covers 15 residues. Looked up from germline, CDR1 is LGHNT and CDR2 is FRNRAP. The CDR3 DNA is TGTGCTAGTGGACCCGACAGTTATAAGGGCTATGGCTACACCTTC. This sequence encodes CASGPDSYKGYGYTF.

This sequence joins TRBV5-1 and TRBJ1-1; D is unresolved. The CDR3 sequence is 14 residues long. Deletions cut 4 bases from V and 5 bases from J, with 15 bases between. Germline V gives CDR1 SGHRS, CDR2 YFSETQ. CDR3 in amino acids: CASSPVPEDTEAFF. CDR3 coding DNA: TGCGCCAGCAGCCCGGTCCCGGAGGATACTGAAGCTTTCTTT.

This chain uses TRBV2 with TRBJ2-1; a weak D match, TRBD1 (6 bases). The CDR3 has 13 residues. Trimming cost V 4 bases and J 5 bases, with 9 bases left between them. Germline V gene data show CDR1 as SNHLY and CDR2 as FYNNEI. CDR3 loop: CASSADRHNEQFF. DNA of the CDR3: TGTGCCAGCAGTGCGGACAGACACAATGAGCAGTTCTTC.

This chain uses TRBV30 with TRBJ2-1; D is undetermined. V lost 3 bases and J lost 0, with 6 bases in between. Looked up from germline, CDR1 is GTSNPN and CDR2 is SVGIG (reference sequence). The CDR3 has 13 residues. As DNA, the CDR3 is TGTGCCTGGAGGTTGAGCTCCTACAATGAGCAGTTCTTC. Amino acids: CAWRLSSYNEQFF.

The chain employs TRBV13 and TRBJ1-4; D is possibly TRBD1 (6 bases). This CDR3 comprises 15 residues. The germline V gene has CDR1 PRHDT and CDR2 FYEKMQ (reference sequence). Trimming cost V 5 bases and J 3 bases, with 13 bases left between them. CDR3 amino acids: CASSVSGASNEKLFF. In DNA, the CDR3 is TGTGCCAGCAGCGTTTCGGGGGCGTCTAATGAAAAACTGTTTTTT.

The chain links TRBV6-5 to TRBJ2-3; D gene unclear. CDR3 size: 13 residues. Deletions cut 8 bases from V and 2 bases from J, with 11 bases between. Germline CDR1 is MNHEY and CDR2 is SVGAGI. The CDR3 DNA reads TGTGCCAGCGCCCCTCATTTCACAGATACGCAGTATTTT. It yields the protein CASAPHFTDTQYF.

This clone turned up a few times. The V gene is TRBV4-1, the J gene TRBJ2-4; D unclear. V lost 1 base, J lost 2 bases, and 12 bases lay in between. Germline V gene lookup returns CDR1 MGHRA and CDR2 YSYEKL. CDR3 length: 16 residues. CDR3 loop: CASSQGLLWTKNIQYF. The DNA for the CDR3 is TGCGCCAGCAGCCAAGGACTCCTTTGGACCAAAAACATTCAGTACTTC.

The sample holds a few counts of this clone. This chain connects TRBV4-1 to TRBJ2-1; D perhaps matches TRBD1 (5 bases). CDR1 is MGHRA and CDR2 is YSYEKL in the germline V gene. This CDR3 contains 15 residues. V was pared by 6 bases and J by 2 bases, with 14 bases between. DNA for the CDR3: TGCGCCAGCAGACTAAGCACAGGTGCCTACAATGAGCAGTTCTTC. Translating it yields CASRLSTGAYNEQFF.

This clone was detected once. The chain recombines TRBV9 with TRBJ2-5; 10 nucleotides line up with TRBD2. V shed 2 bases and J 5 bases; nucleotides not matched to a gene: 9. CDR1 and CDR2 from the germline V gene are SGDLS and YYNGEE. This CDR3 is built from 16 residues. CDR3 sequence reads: CASSVPSGGIGETQYF. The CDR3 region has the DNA TGTGCCAGCAGCGTCCCTAGCGGGGGCATCGGGGAGACCCAGTACTTC.

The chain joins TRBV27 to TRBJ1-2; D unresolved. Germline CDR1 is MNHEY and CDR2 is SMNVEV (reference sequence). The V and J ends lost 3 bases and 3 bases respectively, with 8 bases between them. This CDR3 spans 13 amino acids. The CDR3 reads CASSLRVDYGYTF. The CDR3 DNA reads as TGTGCCAGCAGTTTGAGGGTAGACTATGGCTACACCTTC.

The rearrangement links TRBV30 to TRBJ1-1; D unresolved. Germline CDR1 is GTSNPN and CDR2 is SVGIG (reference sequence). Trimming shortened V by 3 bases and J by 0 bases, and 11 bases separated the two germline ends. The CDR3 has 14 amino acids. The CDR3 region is CAWRARDMNTEAFF. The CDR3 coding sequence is TGTGCCTGGAGGGCTAGAGACATGAACACTGAAGCTTTCTTT.

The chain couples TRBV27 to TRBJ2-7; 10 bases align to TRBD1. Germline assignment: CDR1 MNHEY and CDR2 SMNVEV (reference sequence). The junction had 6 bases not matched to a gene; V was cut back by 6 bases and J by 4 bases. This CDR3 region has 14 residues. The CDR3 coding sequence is TGTGCCAGCAGATCGGACAGGGGGTCTTACGAGCAGTACTTC. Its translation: CASRSDRGSYEQYF.

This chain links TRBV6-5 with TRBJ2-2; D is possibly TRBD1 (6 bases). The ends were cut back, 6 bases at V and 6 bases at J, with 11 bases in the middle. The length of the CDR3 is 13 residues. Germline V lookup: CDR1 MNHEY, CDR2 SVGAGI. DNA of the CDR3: TGTGCCAGCAGCCCTACAGGGCCCGGGGAGCTGTTTTTT. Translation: CASSPTGPGELFF.

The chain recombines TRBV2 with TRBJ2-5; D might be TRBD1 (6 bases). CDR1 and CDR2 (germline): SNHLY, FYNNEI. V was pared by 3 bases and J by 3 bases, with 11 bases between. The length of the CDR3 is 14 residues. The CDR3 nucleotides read TGTGCCAGCAGTGACCCGAGGACAGAAGAGACCCAGTACTTC. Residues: CASSDPRTEETQYF.

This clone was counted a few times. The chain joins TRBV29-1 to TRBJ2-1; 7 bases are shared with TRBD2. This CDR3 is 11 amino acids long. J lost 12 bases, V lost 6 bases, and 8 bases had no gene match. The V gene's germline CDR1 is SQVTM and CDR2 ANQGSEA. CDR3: CSVNVGGWQFF. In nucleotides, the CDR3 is TGCAGCGTGAATGTGGGGGGGTGGCAGTTCTTC.

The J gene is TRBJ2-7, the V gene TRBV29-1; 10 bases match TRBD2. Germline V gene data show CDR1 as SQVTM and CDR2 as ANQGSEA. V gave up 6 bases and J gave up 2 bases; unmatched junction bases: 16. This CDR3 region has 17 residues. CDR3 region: CSVNCPLRTSGPYEQYF. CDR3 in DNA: TGCAGCGTCAATTGTCCACTTCGGACTAGCGGTCCCTACGAGCAGTACTTC.

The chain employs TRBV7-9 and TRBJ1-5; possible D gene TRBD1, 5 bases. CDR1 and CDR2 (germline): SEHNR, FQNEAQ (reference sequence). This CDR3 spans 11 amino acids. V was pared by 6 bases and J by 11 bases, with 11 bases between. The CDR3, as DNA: TGTGCCAGCAGTCGGGGCATGACCCAGCATTTT. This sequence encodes CASSRGMTQHF.

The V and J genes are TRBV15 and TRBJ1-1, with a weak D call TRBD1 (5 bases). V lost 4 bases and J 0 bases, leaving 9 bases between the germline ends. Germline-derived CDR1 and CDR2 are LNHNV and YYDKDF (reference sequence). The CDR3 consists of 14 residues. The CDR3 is CATSTGTLNTEAFF. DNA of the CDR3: TGTGCCACCAGCACAGGGACGCTGAACACTGAAGCTTTCTTT. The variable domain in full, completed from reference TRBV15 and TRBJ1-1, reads DAMVIQNPRYQVTQFGKPVTLSCSQTLNHNVMYWYQQKSSQAPKLLFHYYDKDFNNEADTPDNFQSRRPNTSFCFLDIRSPGLGDTAMYLCATSTGTLNTEAFFGQGTRLTVV.